What follows are 26 T cell receptor beta chains derived from one specimen sequenced in a study of OX40 agonist ivuxolimab in advanced cancers. Only in-frame clones appear in the TCRdb table, and some are missing; sequencing was by immunoSEQ multiplex PCR. The sample has 60,000 to 80,000 clones, about 84% seen once. The sample in question was CD4+ or CD8+ T cells sorted from blood, obtained in a trial of the OX40 agonist ivuxolimab. These receptors were obtained from an adult with an advanced solid tumor such as melanoma, head and neck, liver or kidney cancer.

The V and J genes are TRBV6-5 and TRBJ1-5; D gene uncertain. Per the germline V gene, CDR1 is MNHEY and CDR2 is SVGAGI. The V gene lost 0 bases and the J gene lost 4 bases, with 4 bases spanning the gap. CDR3 length: 13 amino acids. CDR3 in amino acids: CASSYSLNQPQHF. The CDR3 nucleotides are TGTGCCAGCAGTTACTCTTTAAATCAGCCCCAGCATTTT.

This chain uses TRBV7-9 with TRBJ2-1; D is ambiguous. The CDR3 covers 12 residues. V was cut by 1 base and J by 8 bases, with 6 bases left in between. From germline, CDR1 is SEHNR and CDR2 FQNEAQ (reference sequence). CDR3 region: CASSLGVDEQFF. The CDR3 DNA follows: TGTGCCAGCAGCTTAGGTGTTGATGAGCAGTTCTTC.

This chain joins TRBV29-1 and TRBJ1-1, with unresolved D. From germline, CDR1 is SQVTM and CDR2 ANQGSEA. The CDR3 runs 12 residues. V lost 7 bases, J lost 5 bases, and 14 bases lay in between. The CDR3 DNA follows: TGCAGCGCTACAAACCTGTATACTGAAGCTTTCTTT. As protein: CSATNLYTEAFF.

This clone was observed a single time. The chain recombines TRBV5-4 with TRBJ1-1; D ambiguous. Trimming shortened V by 3 bases and J by 3 bases, and 9 bases separated the two germline ends. The CDR3 length is 13 residues. Germline assignment: CDR1 SGHNT and CDR2 YYREEE (reference sequence). In nucleotides, the CDR3 is TGTGCCAGCAGCTCGTCTGTAGACACTGAAGCTTTCTTT. As protein: CASSSSVDTEAFF.

CDR3 nucleotide sequence: TGTGCCAGCAGCTGGGGACAGGGGAGCACTGAAGCTTTCTTT. This translates into CASSWGQGSTEAFF. The chain combines TRBV7-8 with TRBJ1-1; 10 nucleotides line up with TRBD1. This CDR3 spans 14 amino acids. Unmatched junction bases numbered 3, after V lost 4 bases and J lost 4 bases. Germline V gene lookup returns CDR1 SGHVS and CDR2 FQNEAQ.

This chain connects TRBV5-1 to TRBJ1-2, with a tentative D call TRBD1 (5 bases). The CDR3 contains 14 residues. Looked up from germline, CDR1 is SGHRS and CDR2 is YFSETQ. Trimming removed 5 bases at V and 4 bases at J, with 15 bases between. CDR3 in DNA: TGCGCCAGCAGTCCGGGCGGGGGAGCCTATGGCTACACCTTC. Translating gives CASSPGGGAYGYTF.

In nucleotides, the CDR3 is TGTGCCAGCAGCTTAACGCGGCAGGGTACCGGGGAGCTGTTTTTT. It translates to CASSLTRQGTGELFF. The rearrangement uses TRBV7-3 and TRBJ2-2, with a tentative D call TRBD1 (5 bases). The CDR3 has 15 amino acids. Germline V gene lookup returns CDR1 SGHTA and CDR2 FQGTGA. V dropped 0 bases and J dropped 5 bases, with 10 bases sitting between them.

V usage is TRBV5-4 and J usage is TRBJ2-5; TRBD2 agrees at 11 bases. Trimming removed 4 bases from V and 3 bases from J; junction bases left unmatched: 5. There are 15 residues in the CDR3. Germline loops: CDR1 SGHNT, CDR2 YYREEE (reference sequence). Written as DNA, the CDR3 is TGTGCCAGCAGCCATAGCGGGGGGGCTGAAGAGACCCAGTACTTC. Its translation: CASSHSGGAEETQYF.

The rearrangement links TRBV6-1 to TRBJ1-5; unclear D gene. The V gene lost 2 bases and the J gene lost 2 bases, with 10 bases spanning the gap. CDR3 size: 15 residues. Germline V gives CDR1 MNHNS, CDR2 SASEGT. The CDR3 coding sequence is TGTGCCAGCAGTGAATTGGCGGTGGGCAATCAGCCCCAGCATTTT. Translation gives CASSELAVGNQPQHF.

The chain has TRBV7-2 and TRBJ2-5, with 9 positions matching TRBD1. The V gene's germline CDR1 is SGHTA and CDR2 FQGNSA. J was trimmed by 1 base and V by 3 bases; bases with no gene match: 0. The length of the CDR3 is 14 residues. CDR3 sequence (DNA): TGTGCCAGCAGCTTGGGACAGGGCCAAGAGACCCAGTACTTC. This codes for CASSLGQGQETQYF.

The V and J genes are TRBV7-7 and TRBJ2-1; D gene uncertain. Between the trimmed V and J ends, which lost 5 bases and 8 bases, there was a span of 13 bases. CDR1 and CDR2 (germline): SSHAT, FNYEAQ (reference sequence). The CDR3 extends over 13 amino acids. The CDR3 is CASSLMVGDEQFF. In DNA form, the CDR3 reads TGTGCCAGCAGCCTCATGGTTGGGGATGAGCAGTTCTTC.

This clone was seen just once. A far larger clone differs by one base, so this is likely a read error. This chain connects TRBV5-1 to TRBJ1-5; 8 nucleotides match TRBD1. Germline values: CDR1 SGHRS, CDR2 YFSETQ. With V trimmed by 3 bases and J by 6 bases, 2 bases remained unmatched. The CDR3 is 13 amino acids. CDR3 amino acids: CASSSGGGQPQHF. DNA of the CDR3: TGCGCCAGCAGCTCAGGGGGCGGTCAGCCCCAGCATTTT. The variable domain in full, with the rest retrieved from reference TRBV5-1 and TRBJ1-5, is KAGVTQTPRYLIKTRGQQVTLSCSPISGHRSVSWYQQTPGQGLQFLFEYFSETQRNKGNFPGRFSGRQFSNSRSEMNVSTLELGDSALYLCASSSGGGQPQHFGDGTRLSIL.

The CDR3 sequence is CSASQTDEAFF. The CDR3, as DNA: TGCAGTGCTAGCCAGACAGACGAGGCTTTCTTT. The chain has TRBV20-1 and TRBJ1-1; tentatively, D is TRBD1 (5 bases). CDR1 is DFQATT and CDR2 is SNEGSKA in the germline V gene (reference sequence). The ends were cut back, 3 bases at V and 11 bases at J, with 13 bases in the middle. This CDR3 is built from 11 residues.

This clone appeared a few times. The chain links TRBV9 to TRBJ1-1; D is unresolved. This CDR3 is built from 14 residues. V was pared by 4 bases and J by 2 bases, with 12 bases between. Germline V gene sequence: CDR1 SGDLS, CDR2 YYNGEE. The CDR3 DNA is TGTGCCAGCAGCCTCGCCGGGCAAAACACTGAAGCTTTCTTT. Translated, it gives CASSLAGQNTEAFF.

The rearrangement links TRBV7-2 to TRBJ1-1, with 10 positions matching TRBD1. The junction had 7 bases not matched to a gene; V was cut back by 4 bases and J by 11 bases. CDR1 is SGHTA, CDR2 FQGNSA, per germline. The CDR3 sequence is 13 residues long. The CDR3 reads CASSYGTGAWAFF. CDR3 DNA sequence: TGTGCCAGCAGCTACGGGACAGGGGCATGGGCTTTCTTT.

This chain uses TRBV7-3 with TRBJ2-5, with no clear D. CDR3 length equals 13 residues. The V gene lost 6 bases and the J gene lost 5 bases, with 13 bases spanning the gap. Germline CDR1 is SGHTA and CDR2 is FQGTGA. CDR3 sequence reads: CASSGGPGETQYF. CDR3 nucleotide sequence: TGTGCCAGCAGTGGTGGTCCTGGGGAGACCCAGTACTTC. Supplemented by reference TRBV7-3 and TRBJ2-5, the full variable domain reads GAGVSQTPSNKVTEKGKYVELRCDPISGHTALYWYRQSLGQGPEFLIYFQGTGAADDSGLPNDRFFAVRPEGSVSTLKIQRTERGDSAVYLCASSGGPGETQYFGPGTRLLVL.

CDR3 in DNA: TGTGCCAGCAGAAGGGGTAGCGGGACTACCTACGAGCAGTACTTC. Its translation is CASRRGSGTTYEQYF. V usage is TRBV7-2 and J usage is TRBJ2-7; 8 positions agree with TRBD2. With V trimmed by 6 bases and J by 2 bases, 9 bases remained unmatched. The CDR3 runs 15 residues. Germline CDR1 and CDR2: SGHTA and FQGNSA.

The chain employs TRBV11-3 and TRBJ1-2, with D tentatively TRBD1 (5 bases). CDR1 and CDR2 from the germline V gene are SGHNT and YENEEA. The CDR3 sequence is 14 residues long. Between the trimmed V and J ends, which lost 5 bases and 5 bases, there was a span of 15 bases. As DNA, the CDR3 is TGTGCCAGCAGCCCGACCCGGGGGGGTTATGGCTACACCTTC. Amino acids: CASSPTRGGYGYTF.

The chain employs TRBV5-1 and TRBJ2-1; TRBD1 or TRBD2 may be the D gene (5 bases each). Germline values: CDR1 SGHRS, CDR2 YFSETQ. The CDR3 runs to 16 residues. V lost 4 bases to trimming and J lost 5 bases, with 19 bases between them. CDR3 amino acids: CASSPGALSLHNEQFF. In DNA form, the CDR3 reads TGCGCCAGCAGCCCCGGGGCGTTGTCTCTCCACAATGAGCAGTTCTTC.

The CDR3 nucleotides read TGTGCCAGCAGCGTCGATTCTAGCGGCCTCTACAATGAGCAGTTCTTC. It codes for CASSVDSSGLYNEQFF. The chain joins TRBV7-2 to TRBJ2-1; 7 nucleotides align to TRBD2. Germline V lookup: CDR1 SGHTA, CDR2 FQGNSA. The CDR3 loop spans 16 amino acids. V lost 5 bases and J lost 3; bases outside the gene matches: 10.

V and J are TRBV7-9 and TRBJ2-4; 7 positions agree with TRBD1. Germline CDR1 and CDR2: SEHNR and FQNEAQ (reference sequence). Unmatched junction bases numbered 5, after V lost 5 bases and J lost 4 bases. CDR3 length: 14 residues. CDR3 protein: CASSTGDRKNIQYF. In DNA form, the CDR3 reads TGTGCCAGCAGCACCGGGGACAGAAAAAACATTCAGTACTTC.

This chain uses TRBV5-5 with TRBJ1-2; D is perhaps TRBD1 (6 bases). The CDR3 has 15 amino acids. The V and J ends lost 0 bases and 2 bases respectively, with 11 bases between them. The germline CDR1 and CDR2 sequences are SGHKS and YYEKEE (reference sequence). The CDR3 here is CASSLALTGNYGYTF. The CDR3, as DNA: TGTGCCAGCAGCTTGGCCCTGACAGGAAACTATGGCTACACCTTC.

The genes are TRBV29-1 and TRBJ2-1, with D possibly TRBD2 on 6 matching bases. CDR1 SQVTM and CDR2 ANQGSEA come from the germline V gene. Trimming stripped 6 bases from V and 0 bases from J, with 12 bases between. The CDR3 is 14 residues long. CDR3 sequence reads: CSVGTGDSYNEQFF. CDR3 DNA sequence: TGCAGCGTGGGGACGGGAGACTCCTACAATGAGCAGTTCTTC.

The chain has TRBV2 and TRBJ2-1; 9 bases are shared with TRBD2. This CDR3 is 15 amino acids long. Germline-derived CDR1 and CDR2 are SNHLY and FYNNEI. V gave up 1 base and J gave up 9 bases; unmatched junction bases: 7. The CDR3 region is CASSEEVAGALEQFF. The DNA of the CDR3 is TGTGCCAGCAGTGAAGAGGTAGCGGGGGCGCTTGAGCAGTTCTTC.

The rearrangement uses TRBV25-1 and TRBJ1-3; D gene uncertain. This CDR3 has 15 amino acids. The V end lost 4 bases, the J end lost 0 bases, and 10 bases lay between the germline ends. Per the germline V gene, CDR1 is MGHDK and CDR2 is SYGVNS. The CDR3 DNA is TGTGCCAGCAGTGTACGGTCCAACTCTGGAAACACCATATATTTT. Translating it yields CASSVRSNSGNTIYF.

The chain combines TRBV5-4 with TRBJ2-1; 8 bases agree with TRBD2. The J segment lost 5 bases and the V segment lost 3 bases, leaving 7 bases of the junction unmatched. The CDR3 spans 15 residues. The V gene's germline CDR1 is SGHNT and CDR2 YYREEE (reference sequence). The CDR3 loop is CASSSGPSGHNEQFF. The CDR3, as DNA: TGTGCCAGCAGCTCAGGTCCTAGCGGGCACAATGAGCAGTTCTTC.